The sequence of this TCR beta chain was determined in a study of shared clonotypes between healthy human individuals (dated by TCRdb to 2020 to 2022). Notes on the research overall: The cohort comprised a couple of women and a few men aged 18 to 49 years. Per donor, three plates each were used for CD4 naive and CD4 memory, two for CD8 naive, and one for CD8 memory. Libraries were prepared and TCR repertoires were sequenced by different laboratories using diverse techniques, in order to increase sequencing depth and limit assay-specific biases. The study deeply sequenced blood TCR repertoires of five healthy adults to estimate repertoire size and the extent of clonotype sharing between individuals. Each donor's leukapheresis produced roughly between roughly 0.85 and 10 billion PBMCs.

CD8 naive samples were CD45RO-negative cells positively selected for CCR7, giving a CD45RA+CCR7+ population that excluded TemRA cells. The donors were healthy, HIV-negative adults who had no recently reported acute infections or vaccinations. All donors were Caucasian adults living in Nashville, Tennessee, USA. Blood was obtained by leukapheresis, after which PBMCs were separated by Ficoll-Histopaque density gradient centrifugation and cryopreserved in liquid nitrogen vapor phase. Purity and quantity of every magnetically sorted T cell population were checked by analytical flow cytometry. Genomic DNA was isolated from each sorted fraction and quantified by UV absorbance on a Nanodrop 2000c. Here is what the overall study found, with its caveats: Pairwise subsampling led to the expectation that sequencing depth would affect the degree of clonotype sharing among donors. Naive subsets generally had larger estimated clonotype richness than memory subsets did. Only blood was sampled, and tissue TCR repertoires likely differ from those in blood. Even with the large sequencing depth, rarefaction of the sorted-subset datasets indicated that sequencing was incomplete. The genetic and exposure-history diversity represented was limited by the small number of donors. Across four donors, roughly 5% of naive CD4, roughly 3.5% of naive CD8, 2.3% of memory CD4, and approximately 0.42% of memory CD8 clonotypes were shared. Compared with non-shared clonotypes, clonotypes shared by all four sorted-subset donors had higher generation probabilities.

Reading the germline V gene gives CDR1 WSHSY and CDR2 SAAADI. V is clipped by 5 bases and J by 0 bases, and the sequence between their germline boundaries is 7 bases long. The CDR3 spans 14 residues, from the cysteine through the phenylalanine. Kept here is only the CDR3 DNA, which spans 42 bases and is read in frame from base 1. Using the deep immunoSEQ assay, TCR CDR3 regions were amplified from genomic DNA by multiplex PCR. For each cell subset, the extracted genomic DNA was distributed evenly across all wells of several immunoSEQ 96-well plates, and each plate served as one replicate. For sorted subsets, each replicate PCR was loaded with 150 to 250 ng genomic DNA, equivalent to 30,000 or so T cell genomes. Purified libraries were measured with a Qubit 3.0 fluorometer, size-checked on a Bioanalyzer 2100, and measured again with the KAPA Library Quantification kit. A separate single-read 150-cycle Illumina NextSeq 550 flow cell was used to sequence each immunoSEQ 96-well plate. On the authors' methods: Because only junctional sequences without quality scores were contained in the immunoSEQ output, filtering matching that applied to full-length reads could not be performed. Sequences were annotated with PyIR, a Python wrapper for IgBLAST v1.9, using IMGT germline references to assign V/J genes and CDR3. Reads with weak V/J assignments (E-value above 1e-6), missing CDR3, stop codons, out-of-frame junctions, or ambiguous translated residues were removed. V3J clonotypes were defined as sequences sharing an identical inferred V gene, J gene, and CDR3 amino acid sequence. Percentage overlap between repertoires was calculated by dividing the number of shared unique clonotypes by the size of the smaller repertoire. Richness of each repertoire was evaluated using RTK rarefaction, the Chao1 estimator, and Recon v2.1 estimates of unobserved clonotypes. Generation probabilities for all TCRbeta clonotypes obtained by the gDNA method from a few donors were computed using OLGA. As stored in TCRdb, this immuneACCESS dataset retains in-frame rearrangements with V and J assigned. A fraction of the clones does not appear; measured against another copy, unresolved V genes explain less than half of the discrepancy, and the remainder lacks a known reason. V, J and clone size were drawn from that table, and D and trimming were deduced from the DNA. Counted in this sample were about 2.1 million clones; about 93% of them appeared once. The leading ten clones occupy under 2% of the sample.

Comments on this clone: This receptor's antigen is unknown. Per-base quality was not reported, and no clone a single base away is much larger than it.

The receptor was derived from a young man in good health. Some clones in this sample may be carry-over from other donors' samples. This receptor chain uses TRBV10-2 and TRBJ1-4, with no reliable assignment of the D segment. Sequencing used naive CD8+ T cells from PBMCs. Per the publication, the cell subset or site label means: CD45RA+CCR7+. The DNA reads TGCGCCAGCAGTAGACCCGCAACTAATGAAAAACTGTTTTTT. This is translated as CASSRPATNEKLFF.